This T cell receptor (beta chain) was sequenced for a study of T cell responses to AZD1222 COVID-19 vaccine listed by TCRdb under 2021. With respect to the entire study: AZD1222 recipients with second doses at about 4 weeks or about 12 weeks were pooled, because spike-specific TCR depth and breadth did not differ between schedules. TCR sequencing was performed for more than 230 trial participants, of whom about 200 were given two doses of AZD1222 and around 26 were given two doses of MenACWY control vaccine. Enrollment into the trials was organized by age into subgroups of 18-55, 56-69 and 70-plus years, and those subgroups contained around 150, 28 and 57 TCR-sequenced participants, respectively.

This clone was seen a single time. Its antigen is not yet known. Base qualities were left out, and no much larger clone turns up one base away. V loses 10 bases at its end and J loses 4 bases; junction bases beyond the gene matches: 10. The CDR3 holds 14 amino acids from the cysteine to the phenylalanine. Solely the CDR3 DNA is kept, with 42 bases framed from the first base. CDR1 and CDR2 (MNHEY, SVGAGI) derive from the germline V gene. Explained via the paper, the time point label denotes: baseline before first vaccination. Vaccinee samples were obtained from the UK trials COV001 and COV002, which included a single-blind randomized controlled phase 2/3 trial of AZD1222 (ChAdOx1 nCoV-19) in healthy adults. Trial participant PBMC samples were collected at day 0 and day 28 after the second dose for TCRbeta chain sequencing. The CDR3 regions of human TCRbeta chains were subjected to immunosequencing. The authors' pipeline ran thus. Repertoire TCRs were checked for matches against a reference library of SARS-CoV-2-specific TCRs that had been generated using the MIRA antigen-specificity platform. Breadth was defined as the fraction of unique TCRs that were SARS-CoV-2-associated, and depth was defined as the fraction of total T cells that were SARS-CoV-2-associated. Using the MIRA data, each spike-specific TCR was assigned both to the spike region to which the TCR was reactive and to a CD4 or CD8 class. Log10-transformed breadth and depth values were compared by one-way ANOVA with Sidak's multiple comparisons tests. Not all clones reach the TCRdb copy of this immuneACCESS table, which keeps in-frame sequences only. Checked studies attribute under half of the gap to unresolved V genes and leave the rest unexplained. D and trimming were read from the DNA, whereas the V and J calls and clone size are those reported in that table. The sample has around 86,000 clones on record, 85% to 90% of them singletons. Roughly 9.1% of the sample lies in the top ten.

The research as a whole found: The 56-69-year group was small, and its depth increase did not reach significance, likely because of low power. Most participants were white British and females outnumbered males, and the authors suggested that clonal diversity may have been underestimated. No day 14 peak-response samples were available, so repertoires were characterized only after the peak T cell response. Conclusions about previously exposed vaccinees are limited because only 5 or 6 AZD1222 recipients were SARS-CoV-2 seropositive at baseline. Reportedly, almost half of the unique spike-specific TCRs recognized epitopes lying outside the regions that are mutated in the B.1.351 and B.1.1.7 variants. The whole spike protein was spanned by vaccine-associated CD4 TCRs, and dominant responses were seen in regions 160-218 and 743-854. Spike-specific TCR breadth and depth rose significantly after two AZD1222 doses compared with day 0 and with MenACWY recipients.

This sequence was found in an adult in good health. The specimen comprised peripheral blood, sampled on day 0 of AZD1222 vaccination. This chain is built from TRBV6-5 and TRBJ2-5; 9 middle bases align to TRBD2. The CDR3 region: CATGAGGGGETQYF. The sequence in DNA is TGTGCCACCGGAGCGGGGGGCGGGGGAGAGACCCAGTACTTC.